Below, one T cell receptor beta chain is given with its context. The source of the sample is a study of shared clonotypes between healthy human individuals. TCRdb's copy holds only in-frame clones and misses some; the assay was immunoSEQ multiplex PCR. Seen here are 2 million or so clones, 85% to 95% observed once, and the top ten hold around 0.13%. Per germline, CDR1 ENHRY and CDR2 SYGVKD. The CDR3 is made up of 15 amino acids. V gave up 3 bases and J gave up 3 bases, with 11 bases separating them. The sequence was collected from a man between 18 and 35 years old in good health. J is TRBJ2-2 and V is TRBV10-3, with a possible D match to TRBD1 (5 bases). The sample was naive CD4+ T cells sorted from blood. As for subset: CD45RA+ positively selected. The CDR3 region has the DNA TGTGCCATCAGTGAATGGGGCAGTTACACCGGGGAGCTGTTTTTT. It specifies CAISEWGSYTGELFF.